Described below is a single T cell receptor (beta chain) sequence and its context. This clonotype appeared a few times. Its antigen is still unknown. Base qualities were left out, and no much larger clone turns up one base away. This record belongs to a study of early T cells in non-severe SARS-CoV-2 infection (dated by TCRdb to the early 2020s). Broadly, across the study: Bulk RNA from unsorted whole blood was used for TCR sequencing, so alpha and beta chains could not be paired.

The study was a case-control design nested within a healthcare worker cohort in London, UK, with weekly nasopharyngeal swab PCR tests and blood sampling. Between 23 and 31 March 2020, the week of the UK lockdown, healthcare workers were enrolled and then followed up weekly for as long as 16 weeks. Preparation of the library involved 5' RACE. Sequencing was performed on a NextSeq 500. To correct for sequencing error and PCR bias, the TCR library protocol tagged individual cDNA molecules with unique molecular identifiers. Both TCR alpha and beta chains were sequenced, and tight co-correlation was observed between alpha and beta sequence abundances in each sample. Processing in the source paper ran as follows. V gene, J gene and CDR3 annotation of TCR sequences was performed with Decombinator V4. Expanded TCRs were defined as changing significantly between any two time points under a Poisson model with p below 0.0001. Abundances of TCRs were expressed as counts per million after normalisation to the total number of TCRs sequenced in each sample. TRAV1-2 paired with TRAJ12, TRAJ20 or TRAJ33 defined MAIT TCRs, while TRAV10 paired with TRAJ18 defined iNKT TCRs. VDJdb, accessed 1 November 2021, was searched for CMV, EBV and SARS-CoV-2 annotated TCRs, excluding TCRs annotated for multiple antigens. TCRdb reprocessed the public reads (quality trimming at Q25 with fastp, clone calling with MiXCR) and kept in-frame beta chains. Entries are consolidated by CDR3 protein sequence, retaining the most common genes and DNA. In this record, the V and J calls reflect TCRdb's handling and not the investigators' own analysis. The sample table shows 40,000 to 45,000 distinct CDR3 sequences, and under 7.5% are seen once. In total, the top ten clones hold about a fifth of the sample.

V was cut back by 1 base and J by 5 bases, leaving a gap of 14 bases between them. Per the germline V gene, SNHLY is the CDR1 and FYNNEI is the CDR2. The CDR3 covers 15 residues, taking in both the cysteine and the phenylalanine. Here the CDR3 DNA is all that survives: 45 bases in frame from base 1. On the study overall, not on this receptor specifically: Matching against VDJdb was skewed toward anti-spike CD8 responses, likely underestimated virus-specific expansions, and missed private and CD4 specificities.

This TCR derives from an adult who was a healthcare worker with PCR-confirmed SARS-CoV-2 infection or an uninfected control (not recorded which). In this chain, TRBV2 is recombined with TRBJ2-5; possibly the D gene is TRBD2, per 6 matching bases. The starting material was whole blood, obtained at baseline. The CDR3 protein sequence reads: CASSEDMASEETQYF. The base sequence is TGTGCCAGCAGTGAAGATATGGCTAGCGAGGAGACCCAGTACTTC.